This record concerns one T cell receptor (beta chain) sequence. Germline CDR1 reads MNHEY; CDR2 reads SMNVEV (reference sequence). V lost 5 bases to trimming and J lost 7 bases, with 23 bases between them. The CDR3 runs 16 residues. The data belong to a study of cytomegalovirus exposure and HLA in healthy donors. About the research overall: In terms of ancestry, the Caucasian-associated cluster contained roughly 81% of the 300 to 400 genotyped donors.

Use of 60 Vbeta and 13 Jbeta primers characterized the PCR. The protocol was immunoSEQ multiplex PCR, while the TCRdb copy is restricted to in-frame clones and leaves out a portion. The sample yields roughly 150,000 clones, 65% to 85% seen once. This TCR was sampled from a man aged 25 to 45 in good health and CMV-seronegative. The rearrangement links TRBV27 to TRBJ2-5, with a tentative D call TRBD1 (5 bases). Sequences were obtained from PBMCs. In nucleotides, the CDR3 is TGTGCCAGCAGTACCCTGACAGAATCCTCTTCGGGGACCCAGTACTTC. It specifies CASSTLTESSSGTQYF.